The 18 T cell receptor beta chains in this list originate from one sample, sequenced in a study of cytomegalovirus exposure and HLA in healthy donors. The PCR used 60 Vbeta and 13 Jbeta primers. The method was immunoSEQ multiplex PCR; TCRdb's version includes in-frame clones alone and lacks a portion of them. This table holds roughly 71,000 clones, 55% to 65% found once. Specimen: PBMCs. These receptor sequences come from a man in his thirties or forties in good health and CMV-seronegative.

The sample holds many counts of this clone. The gene calls are TRBV7-7 and TRBJ2-7, with a tentative D call TRBD1 (5 bases). The CDR3 has 14 residues. Germline CDR1 reads SSHAT; CDR2 reads FNYEAQ (reference sequence). V lost 2 bases and J lost 0, with 8 bases in between. CDR3: CASSLYTGSYEQYF. The CDR3 DNA is TGTGCCAGCAGCTTATATACAGGCTCCTACGAGCAGTACTTC.

This clone was counted only a few times. The V and J genes are TRBV14 and TRBJ1-6; tentative D call: TRBD1 (5 bases). V was pared by 3 bases and J by 2 bases, with 5 bases between. The germline V gene encodes CDR1 SGHDN and CDR2 FVKESK. The CDR3 has 14 amino acids. Here the CDR3 reads CASSQDTYNSPLHF. The DNA of the CDR3 is TGTGCCAGCAGCCAGGACACCTATAATTCACCCCTCCACTTT.

The J gene is TRBJ1-5, the V gene TRBV5-1, with 7 nucleotides matching TRBD1. Germline V gives CDR1 SGHRS, CDR2 YFSETQ. The V and J ends lost 0 bases and 6 bases, in that order; junction bases with no gene match: 6. The CDR3 totals 15 residues. The CDR3 DNA sequence: TGCGCCAGCAGCTTGGAAGGGGGCCATGCTCAGCCCCAGCATTTT. Translation: CASSLEGGHAQPQHF.

V and J are TRBV7-9 and TRBJ1-1; 8 bases are a match to TRBD1. Germline V gene lookup returns CDR1 SEHNR and CDR2 FQNEAQ (reference sequence). Unmatched junction bases numbered 2, after V lost 1 base and J lost 4 bases. The CDR3 loop spans 14 amino acids. CDR3 region: CASSLVDRGTEAFF. As DNA, the CDR3 is TGTGCCAGCAGCTTAGTCGACAGGGGCACTGAAGCTTTCTTT.

This chain joins TRBV5-4 and TRBJ2-1; D unclear. Germline CDR1 and CDR2: SGHNT and YYREEE (reference sequence). V gave up 0 bases and J gave up 8 bases, with 3 bases separating them. CDR3 length: 11 residues. CDR3 bases: TGTGCCAGCAGCTTGGCGGATGAGCAGTTCTTC. It codes for CASSLADEQFF. Full variable domain (rest looked up from reference TRBV5-4 and TRBJ2-1): ETGVTQSPTHLIKTRGQQVTLRCSSQSGHNTVSWYQQALGQGPQFIFQYYREEENGRGNFPPRFSGLQFPNYSSELNVNALELDDSALYLCASSLADEQFFGPGTRLTVL.

The rearrangement links TRBV16 to TRBJ1-1; 11 bases are a match to TRBD1. CDR1 is KGHSY and CDR2 is FQNENV in the germline V gene. The CDR3 has 17 residues. V dropped 4 bases and J dropped 0; count of bases not matched to a gene: 7. The CDR3 region has the DNA TGTGCCAGCAGCCCCCCCGGACAGGGGGCAATGAACACTGAAGCTTTCTTT. This codes for CASSPPGQGAMNTEAFF.

The V call is TRBV11-2, the J call TRBJ2-5; 9 bases line up with TRBD1. This CDR3 is built from 17 residues. The germline CDR1 and CDR2 sequences are SGHAT and FQNNGV. J gave up 0 bases and V 5 bases, and 10 bases lay outside the gene matches. CDR3 DNA: TGTGCCAGCAGCCCCGGTAGGGACAGGGTAAACCAAGAGACCCAGTACTTC. It specifies CASSPGRDRVNQETQYF.

The rearrangement joins TRBV11-2 to TRBJ2-3; 8 bases line up with TRBD2. Trimming cost V 5 bases and J 2 bases; bases outside gene matches: 9. Germline V gene lookup returns CDR1 SGHAT and CDR2 FQNNGV. This CDR3 comprises 16 residues. CDR3: CASSQLAGGNTDTQYF. CDR3 nucleotide sequence: TGTGCCAGCAGCCAACTTGCGGGGGGAAACACAGATACGCAGTATTTT.

This sequence joins TRBV6-6 and TRBJ1-6; no reliable D call. The germline V gene encodes CDR1 MNHNY and CDR2 SVGAGI (reference sequence). CDR3 length: 15 amino acids. V was trimmed by 2 bases and J by 5 bases, leaving 10 bases between them. CDR3 in DNA: TGTGCCAGCAGTTACCCTACGCGGAATAATTCACCCCTCCACTTT. It codes for CASSYPTRNNSPLHF.

This clone turned up a few times. V and J are TRBV5-1 and TRBJ2-7; weak D call: TRBD1 (6 bases). V was trimmed by 2 bases and J by 4 bases, leaving 16 bases between them. This CDR3 has 15 residues. From germline, CDR1 is SGHRS and CDR2 YFSETQ. CDR3 protein: CASSLRDRQVYEQYF. In nucleotides, the CDR3 is TGCGCCAGCAGCTTACGAGACAGGCAGGTATACGAGCAGTACTTC.

There are a few counts of this clone. The rearrangement joins TRBV30 to TRBJ2-7; D may be TRBD2 (6 bases). This CDR3 is built from 13 residues. Germline loops: CDR1 GTSNPN, CDR2 SVGIG (reference sequence). Trimming shortened V by 0 bases and J by 4 bases, and 10 bases separated the two germline ends. CDR3 sequence: CAWSVIGGYEQYF. CDR3 coding DNA: TGTGCCTGGAGTGTAATCGGGGGTTACGAGCAGTACTTC.

V and J are TRBV18 and TRBJ2-2; D unclear. Trimming took off 5 bases at V and 1 base at J, with 5 bases between the two ends. Germline loops: CDR1 KGHSH, CDR2 LQKENI. The CDR3 length is 13 residues. The CDR3 reads CASSIRNTGELFF. CDR3 sequence (DNA): TGTGCCAGCTCAATCCGGAACACCGGGGAGCTGTTTTTT.

The V and J genes are TRBV4-1 and TRBJ1-5, with 7 bases matching TRBD1. V was clipped by 0 bases and J by 2 bases; unmatched bases: 4. Germline-derived CDR1 and CDR2 are MGHRA and YSYEKL. The CDR3 consists of 16 residues. The CDR3 DNA follows: TGCGCCAGCAGCCAAGAATACGGGACAGGCAATCAGCCCCAGCATTTT. Translation gives CASSQEYGTGNQPQHF.

J is TRBJ2-5 and V is TRBV29-1, with D possibly being TRBD1 (6 bases). CDR3 size: 11 residues. Trimming took 7 bases from V and 5 from J, leaving 11 bases between them. Germline V gene lookup returns CDR1 SQVTM and CDR2 ANQGSEA. DNA for the CDR3: TGCAGCGGAAACAGGGAGGAGACCCAGTACTTC. Its protein is CSGNREETQYF.

The rearrangement uses TRBV7-9 and TRBJ2-6; D remains ambiguous. The CDR3 extends over 14 amino acids. Looked up from germline, CDR1 is SEHNR and CDR2 is FQNEAQ (reference sequence). V lost 5 bases, J lost 0 bases, and 5 bases lay in between. The CDR3 nucleotides read TGTGCCAGCAGCCGGGTCTCTGGGGCCAACGTCCTGACTTTC. Its protein is CASSRVSGANVLTF.

This chain uses TRBV4-2 with TRBJ1-5, with D possibly being TRBD1 (6 bases). V was trimmed by 3 bases and J by 4 bases, leaving 22 bases between them. Germline V gives CDR1 LGHNA, CDR2 YNFKEQ. The CDR3 totals 18 residues. In DNA form, the CDR3 reads TGTGCCAGCAGCCAGCCCGTGGGGGGGGGCGCCGGAAATCAGCCCCAGCATTTT. It codes for CASSQPVGGGAGNQPQHF.

The chain carries TRBV6-5 and TRBJ1-1; D gene unclear. Germline CDR1 and CDR2: MNHEY and SVGAGI. This CDR3 region has 13 residues. The V end was cut by 2 bases, the J end by 0 bases, with 4 bases between. The CDR3 nucleotides are TGTGCCAGCAGTTACCAGATGAACACTGAAGCTTTCTTT. Protein: CASSYQMNTEAFF.

The rearrangement uses TRBV6-4 and TRBJ2-4, with 7 bases fitting TRBD2. Germline V lookup: CDR1 MRHNA, CDR2 SNTAGT. The CDR3 is 15 amino acids. The ends lost 0 bases at V and 6 bases at J; junction bases unmatched: 5. The chain's CDR3 is CASSDSSGGGNIQYF. The DNA for the CDR3 is TGTGCCAGCAGTGACTCGAGTGGGGGGGGAAACATTCAGTACTTC.